This T cell receptor (beta chain) stems from a study of shared clonotypes between healthy human individuals. General study results and limits: Sorted-subset sequencing was shown by rarefaction to be incomplete despite large depth. Unshared clonotypes carried lower generation probabilities than those common to all four donors.

This clone was seen once. The antigen is not known. The CDR3 consists of 15 residues. The germline V and J ends were trimmed by 2 bases and 2 bases, with 13 bases remaining between them. The V gene's germline CDR1 is KGHSH and CDR2 LQKENI. Naive CD8 cells were CD45RO-negative, positively selected for CCR7, excluding terminally differentiated effector memory CD45RA+ cells. Sorted-subset replicate PCRs used 200 ng of genomic DNA. This amount corresponded to 30,000 to 35,000 T cell genomes. Sequenced by immunoSEQ multiplex PCR; TCRdb stores in-frame clones only, minus some. This table holds 2 million or so clones, about 95% found once.

This clonotype originated in a man between 18 and 29 years old in good health. This chain uses TRBV18 with TRBJ2-7; the D gene could be TRBD1 or TRBD2 (5 bases each). The sequencing input was naive CD8+ T cells sorted from blood. The DNA of the CDR3 is TGTGCCAGCTCACCAGAGGCAGGGAGCCCCTACGAGCAGTACTTC. Its translation is CASSPEAGSPYEQYF.